This T cell receptor beta chain was identified in a study of blood T cell repertoires in COVID-19. Study context: From the United States, Italy and Spain came samples of acute and convalescent COVID-19.

Sequencing used immunoSEQ multiplex PCR; TCRdb keeps in-frame clones, though not all of them. This sample has 150,000 to 200,000 clones, with over 80% found just once. Trimming at V came to 4 bases and at J to 7 bases, leaving 10 bases not matched to a gene. Germline CDR1 SGHRS, CDR2 YFSETQ. This CDR3 has 14 residues. The chain links TRBV5-1 to TRBJ1-2; 7 bases fit TRBD1. The source material was PBMCs or T cells enriched from blood (not recorded which). The sequence was collected from a woman aged 60-75 years who had recovered from COVID-19. The CDR3 coding sequence is TGCGCCAGCAGCGTAAGACAGGGATGGAGTGGCTACACCTTC. Its translation is CASSVRQGWSGYTF. Combining the CDR3 with reference TRBV5-1 and TRBJ1-2 gives the whole variable domain KAGVTQTPRYLIKTRGQQVTLSCSPISGHRSVSWYQQTPGQGLQFLFEYFSETQRNKGNFPGRFSGRQFSNSRSEMNVSTLELGDSALYLCASSVRQGWSGYTFGSGTRLTVV.